This T cell receptor (beta chain) appears in the sequencing data of a study of human T cells and chemical hapten exposure. The germline CDR1 and CDR2 sequences are SQVTM and ANQGSEA. The CDR3 covers 12 residues. V shed 6 bases and J 4 bases; nucleotides not matched to a gene: 4. TCRdb fed the RACE reads into MiXCR, producing one record per CDR3 protein. Among about 170,000 distinct CDR3 sequences listed, around a quarter were seen once. The sample's time point: patch test 3, about 24 weeks after DPC sensitization. Treatment in this sample: therapeutic diphenylcyclopropenone sensitization with weekly scalp DPC.

This sequence joins TRBV29-1 and TRBJ1-2, with TRBD1 matching 8 bases. The material sequenced was whole blood, taken in connection with sensitization to the hapten diphenylcyclopropenone (DPC). The receptor was derived from a woman under 30 with alopecia areata. Some clones in this sample may be carry-over from other donors' samples. CDR3 protein: CSVDRVGYGYTF. CDR3 sequence (DNA): TGCAGCGTGGACAGGGTGGGCTATGGCTACACCTTC. Supplemented by reference TRBV29-1 and TRBJ1-2, the full variable domain reads SAVISQKPSRDICQRGTSLTIQCQVDSQVTMMFWYRQQPGQSLTLIATANQGSEATYESGFVIDKFPISRPNLTFSTLTVSNMSPEDSSIYLCSVDRVGYGYTFGSGTRLTVV.